Detailed here is one T cell receptor (beta chain). This entry belongs to a study of T cell responses to AZD1222 COVID-19 vaccine. V gave up 0 bases and J gave up 1 base, with 15 bases separating them. Germline CDR1 reads LGHNT; CDR2 reads FRNRAP. This CDR3 region has 17 residues. Profiled with immunoSEQ multiplex PCR; TCRdb holds only in-frame clones, not every one. This table holds tens of thousands of clones, about 89% found once. The receptor was derived from an adult in good health. The J gene is TRBJ1-1, the V gene TRBV12-5, with D possibly matching TRBD1 (5 bases). The starting material was peripheral blood, obtained on day 0 of AZD1222 vaccination. This chain's CDR3 is CASGLVGAADRNTEAFF. The CDR3 nucleotides are TGTGCTAGTGGTTTGGTAGGCGCCGCTGACAGGAACACTGAAGCTTTCTTT.